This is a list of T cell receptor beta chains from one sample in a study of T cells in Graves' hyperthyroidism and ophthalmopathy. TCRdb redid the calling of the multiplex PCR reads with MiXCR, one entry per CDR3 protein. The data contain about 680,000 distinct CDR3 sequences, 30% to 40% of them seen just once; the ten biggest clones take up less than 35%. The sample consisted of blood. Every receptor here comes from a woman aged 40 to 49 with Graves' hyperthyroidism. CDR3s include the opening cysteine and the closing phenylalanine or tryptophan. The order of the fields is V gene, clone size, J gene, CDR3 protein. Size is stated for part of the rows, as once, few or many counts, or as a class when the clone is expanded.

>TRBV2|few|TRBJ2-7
CASSSLLSGATYEQYF
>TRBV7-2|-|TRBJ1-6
CATRETGNSPLHF
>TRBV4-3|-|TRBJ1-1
CASSPRRENTEAFF
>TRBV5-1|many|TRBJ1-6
CATKPGINSPLHF
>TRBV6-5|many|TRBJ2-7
CASSYGRGREQYF
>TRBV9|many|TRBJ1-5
CASSVGGLGNQPQHF
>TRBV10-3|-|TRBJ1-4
CAISGSREARLIREKLFF
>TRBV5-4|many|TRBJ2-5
CASSLGQREETQYF
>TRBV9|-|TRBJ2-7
CASSELQGTYEQYF
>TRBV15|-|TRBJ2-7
CATRLKLDRVEGSYEQYF
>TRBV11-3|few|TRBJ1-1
CASSFGQGALRAEAFF
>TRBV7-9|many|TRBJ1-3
CASRRTAYSGNTIYF
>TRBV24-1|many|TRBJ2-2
CATSDPGTGATGELFF
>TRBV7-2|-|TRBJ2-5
CASGTQGGKETQYF
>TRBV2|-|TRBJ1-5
CACSAPFGPQHF
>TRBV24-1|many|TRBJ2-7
CATSDRRASYEQYF
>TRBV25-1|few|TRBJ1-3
CASSQDSRGHGNTIYF
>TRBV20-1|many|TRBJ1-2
CSATGANYGYTF
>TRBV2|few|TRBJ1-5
CASVNRENQPQHF
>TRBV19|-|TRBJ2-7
CASSSPGVAIYEQYF
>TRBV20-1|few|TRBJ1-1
CSARAGYRENTEAFF
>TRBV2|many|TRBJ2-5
CASSEWETQYF
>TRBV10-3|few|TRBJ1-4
CASSLTAINEKLFF
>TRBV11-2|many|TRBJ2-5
CASSLVLERGETQYF
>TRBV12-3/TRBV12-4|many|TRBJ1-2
CASRAGERGYTF
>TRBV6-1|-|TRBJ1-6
CASSEIGPNSPLHF
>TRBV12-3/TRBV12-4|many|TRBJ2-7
CASSSRLAGAYEQYF
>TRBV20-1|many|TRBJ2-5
CSASNPAAGMETQYF
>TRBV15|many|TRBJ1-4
CATSGGQGLIEKLFF
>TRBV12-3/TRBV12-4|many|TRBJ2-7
CASSTTGHDWGQYF
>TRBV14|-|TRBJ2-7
CASSQVLILWDGSYEQYF
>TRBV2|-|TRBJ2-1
CASTWGLNEQFF
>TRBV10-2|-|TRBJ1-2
CAGGTDYGYTF
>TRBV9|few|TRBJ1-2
CASSVEGTGRYYGYTF
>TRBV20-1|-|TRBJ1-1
CSAGPGTGDTEAFF
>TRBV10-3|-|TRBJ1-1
CATQGGGRNTEAFF
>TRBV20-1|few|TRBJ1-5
CSAQTGNWDQPQHF
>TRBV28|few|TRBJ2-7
CASNRPQGPYEQYF
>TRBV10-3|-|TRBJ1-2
CAIRQGALVDYGYTF
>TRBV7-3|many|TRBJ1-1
CASSPQQGSLTEAFF
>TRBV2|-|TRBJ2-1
CASSERLADRGEQFF
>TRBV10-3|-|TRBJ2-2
CAISPLSGANVLTFGAGTGELFF
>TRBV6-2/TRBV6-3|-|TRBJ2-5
CASSYPGLAGWETQYF
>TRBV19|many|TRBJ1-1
CASNLRQGNTEAFF
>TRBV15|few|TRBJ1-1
CATSRDISGTGGMNTEAFF
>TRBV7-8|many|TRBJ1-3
CASSPAGYDGGNTIYF
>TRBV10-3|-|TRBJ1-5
CAISSGSGGGGNQPQHF
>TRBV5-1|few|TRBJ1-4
CASSLARGSEEKLFF